The text below deals with one T cell receptor (beta chain). This specimen comes from a study of cytomegalovirus exposure and HLA in healthy donors. Use of 60 Vbeta and 13 Jbeta primers characterized the PCR. Clones were read by immunoSEQ multiplex PCR, and TCRdb kept only the in-frame ones, dropping some. Here the sample spans about 160,000 clones, 70% to 80% being singletons. The ends were cut back, 4 bases at V and 1 base at J, with 11 bases in the middle. Germline V CDR1 and CDR2: SGHNT, YYREEE (reference sequence). The CDR3 consists of 14 residues. The source is a man between 40 and 49 years old in good health and CMV-seronegative. Input material: PBMCs. The chain couples TRBV5-4 to TRBJ2-5; D remains unclear. CDR3 loop: CASSLVAAQETQYF. The CDR3 nucleotides are TGTGCCAGCAGCCTGGTGGCGGCCCAAGAGACCCAGTACTTC.